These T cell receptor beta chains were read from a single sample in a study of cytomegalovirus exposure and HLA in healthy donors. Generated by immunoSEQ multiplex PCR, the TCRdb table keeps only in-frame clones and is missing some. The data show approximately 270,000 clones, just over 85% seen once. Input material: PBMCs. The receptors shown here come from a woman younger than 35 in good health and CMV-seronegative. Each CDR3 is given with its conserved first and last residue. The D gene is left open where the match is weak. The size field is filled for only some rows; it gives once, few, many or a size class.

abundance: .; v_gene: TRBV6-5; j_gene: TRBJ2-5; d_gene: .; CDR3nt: TGTGCCAGCTCGGCCCTACAGGGATTTGAGACCCAGTACTTC; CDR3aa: CASSALQGFETQYF
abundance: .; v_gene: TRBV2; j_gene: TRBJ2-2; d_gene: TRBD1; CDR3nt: TGTGCCAGCGGTCAGGGGGCTCGTACCGGGGAGCTGTTTTTT; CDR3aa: CASGQGARTGELFF
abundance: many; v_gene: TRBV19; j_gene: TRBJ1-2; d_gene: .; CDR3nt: TGTGCCAGTAGTGTGGACAGAAACTATGGCTACACCTTC; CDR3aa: CASSVDRNYGYTF
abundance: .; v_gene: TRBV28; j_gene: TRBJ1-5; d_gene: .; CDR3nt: TGTGCCAGCAGTTCCGACTATTCTCAGCCCCAGCATTTT; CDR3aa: CASSSDYSQPQHF
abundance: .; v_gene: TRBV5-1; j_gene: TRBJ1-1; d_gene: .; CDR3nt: TGCGCCAGCAGCAGAGGACAGATGAACACTGAAGCTTTCTTT; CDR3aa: CASSRGQMNTEAFF
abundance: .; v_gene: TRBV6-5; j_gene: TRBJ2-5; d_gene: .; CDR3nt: TGTGCCAGCAGCTTAGGAGGTTGGGAGACCCAGTACTTC; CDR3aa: CASSLGGWETQYF
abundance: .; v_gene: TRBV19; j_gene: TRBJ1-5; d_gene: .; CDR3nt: TGTGCCACTACAGAGGAGGATCAGCCCCAGCATTTT; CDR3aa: CATTEEDQPQHF
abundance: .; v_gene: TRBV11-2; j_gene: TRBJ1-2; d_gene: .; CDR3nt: TGTGCCAGCAGCCTAATATCGGCAGGGAACTATGGCTACACCTTC; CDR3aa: CASSLISAGNYGYTF
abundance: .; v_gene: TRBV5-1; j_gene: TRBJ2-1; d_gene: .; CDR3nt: TGCGCCAGCAGCTCCGGGACAATTTACAATGAGCAGTTCTTC; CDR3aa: CASSSGTIYNEQFF
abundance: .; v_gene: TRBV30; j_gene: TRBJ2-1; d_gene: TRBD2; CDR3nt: TGTGCCTGGAGTGTACGGTCTAGCGGGAGCCACAATGAGCAGTTCTTC; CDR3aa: CAWSVRSSGSHNEQFF
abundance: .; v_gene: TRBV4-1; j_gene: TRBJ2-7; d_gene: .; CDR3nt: TGCGCCAGCAGCCAAGTGGGCCGGTACGAGCAGTACTTC; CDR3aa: CASSQVGRYEQYF
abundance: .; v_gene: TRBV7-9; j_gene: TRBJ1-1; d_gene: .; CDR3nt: TGTGCCAGCAGCTTTGCCACAGGTTCGAACACTGAAGCTTTCTTT; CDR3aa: CASSFATGSNTEAFF
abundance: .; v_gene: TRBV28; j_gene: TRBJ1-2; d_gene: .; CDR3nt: TGTGCCACCCACTACAGGGTTAGGTATGGCTACACCTTC; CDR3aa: CATHYRVRYGYTF
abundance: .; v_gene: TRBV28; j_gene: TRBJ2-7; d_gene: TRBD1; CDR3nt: TGTGCCAGTCATTATGGACAGGGGCAATCCTACGAGCAGTACTTC; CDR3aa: CASHYGQGQSYEQYF
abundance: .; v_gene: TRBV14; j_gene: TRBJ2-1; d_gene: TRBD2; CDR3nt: TGTGCCAGCAGCCAGCGGCTAGCGGGGGGCTCCTACAATGAGCAGTTCTTC; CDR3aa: CASSQRLAGGSYNEQFF
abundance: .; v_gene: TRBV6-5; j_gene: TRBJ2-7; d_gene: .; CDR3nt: TGTGCCAGCAGGTCCCAAACTAGTGGTTCCTACGAGCAGTACTTC; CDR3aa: CASRSQTSGSYEQYF
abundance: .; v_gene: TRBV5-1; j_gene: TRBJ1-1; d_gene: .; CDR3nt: TGCGCCAGCAGCTTACGGGGGGATTCCACTGAAGCTTTCTTT; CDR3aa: CASSLRGDSTEAFF
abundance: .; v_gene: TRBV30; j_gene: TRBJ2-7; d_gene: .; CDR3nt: TGTGCCTGGGCCGGGACTCCTTACGAGCAGTACTTC; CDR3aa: CAWAGTPYEQYF
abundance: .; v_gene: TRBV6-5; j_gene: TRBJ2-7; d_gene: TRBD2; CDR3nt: TGTGCCAGCAGTTCCGTCGGGGGGGAGCAGTACTTC; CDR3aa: CASSSVGGEQYF
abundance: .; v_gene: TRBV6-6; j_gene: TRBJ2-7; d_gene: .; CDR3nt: TGTGCCAGCAGTTCCCCATACGAGCAGTACTTC; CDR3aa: CASSSPYEQYF
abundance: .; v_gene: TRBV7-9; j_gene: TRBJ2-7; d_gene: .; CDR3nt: TGTGCCAGCAGCCTCGCCCCAGCAGGGGCCTCCTACGAGCAGTACTTC; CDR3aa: CASSLAPAGASYEQYF
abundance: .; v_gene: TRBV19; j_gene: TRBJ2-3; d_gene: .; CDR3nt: TGTGCCAGTAGTATACGCGGGTCTGGCACAGATACGCAGTATTTT; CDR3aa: CASSIRGSGTDTQYF
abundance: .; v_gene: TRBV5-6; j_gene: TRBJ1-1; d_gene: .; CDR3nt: TGTGCCAGCAGCTCTGCCCAGGGGAGCACTGAAGCTTTCTTT; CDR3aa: CASSSAQGSTEAFF
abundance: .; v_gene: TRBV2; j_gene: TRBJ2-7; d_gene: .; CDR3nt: TGTGCCAGCAGTGAAGTTTACAGGGTCTACGAGCAGTACTTC; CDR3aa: CASSEVYRVYEQYF
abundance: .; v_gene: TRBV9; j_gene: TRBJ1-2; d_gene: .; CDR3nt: TGTGCCAGCAGCGTAGATCACAGGGTCAATGGCTACACCTTC; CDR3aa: CASSVDHRVNGYTF
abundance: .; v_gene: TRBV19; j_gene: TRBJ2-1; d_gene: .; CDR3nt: TGTGCCAGTACAGGGGTTCCGAACAATGAGCAGTTCTTC; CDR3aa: CASTGVPNNEQFF
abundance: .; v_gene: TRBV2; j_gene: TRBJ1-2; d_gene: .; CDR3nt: TGTGCCAGCACCGGCGGGCAGCACGGCTATGGCTACACCTTC; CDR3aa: CASTGGQHGYGYTF
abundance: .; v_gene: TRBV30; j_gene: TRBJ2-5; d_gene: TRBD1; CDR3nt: TGTGCCTGGAGTCCAACAGGGGGTAGGGAGACCCAGTACTTC; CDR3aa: CAWSPTGGRETQYF
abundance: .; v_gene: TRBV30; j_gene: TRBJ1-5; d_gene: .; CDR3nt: TGTGCCTGGAGTGTAGCGGCGGGGGCTAATCAGCCCCAGCATTTT; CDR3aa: CAWSVAAGANQPQHF
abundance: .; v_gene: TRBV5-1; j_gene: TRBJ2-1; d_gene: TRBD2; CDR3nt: TGCGCCAGCAGCTTACTCACTAGCGGGCGAAGCTCCTACAATGAGCAGTTCTTC; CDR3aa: CASSLLTSGRSSYNEQFF
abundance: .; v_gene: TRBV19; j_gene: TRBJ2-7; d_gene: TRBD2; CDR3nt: TGTGCCAGTAGTATAGGGAGGACTAGCAGAAGCTACGAGCAGTACTTC; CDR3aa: CASSIGRTSRSYEQYF
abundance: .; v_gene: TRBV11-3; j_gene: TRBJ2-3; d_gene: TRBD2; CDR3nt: TGTGCCAGCAGCTTAGGAGGCGGGGGGGGCACAGATACGCAGTATTTT; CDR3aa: CASSLGGGGGTDTQYF
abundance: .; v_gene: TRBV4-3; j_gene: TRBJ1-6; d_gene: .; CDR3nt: TGCGCCAGCAGTCCCAATGACGGGTTAAATTCACCCCTCCACTTT; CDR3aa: CASSPNDGLNSPLHF
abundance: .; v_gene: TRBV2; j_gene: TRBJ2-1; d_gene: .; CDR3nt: TGTGCCAGCAGTTTTAGGGGTGGTGAGCAGTTCTTC; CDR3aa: CASSFRGGEQFF
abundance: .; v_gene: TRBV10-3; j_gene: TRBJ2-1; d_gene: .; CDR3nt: TGTGCCATCAGTGAGATCGGGGAGCAGTTCTTC; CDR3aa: CAISEIGEQFF
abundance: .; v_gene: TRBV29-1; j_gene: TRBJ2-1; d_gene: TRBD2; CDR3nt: TGCAGCGCAACCGGGACTAGCGCTTACAATGAGCAGTTCTTC; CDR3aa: CSATGTSAYNEQFF
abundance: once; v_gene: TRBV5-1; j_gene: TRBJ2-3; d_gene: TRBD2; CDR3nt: TGCGCCAGCAGCCCCGGGGGGGCTTCTCTGGGAGATACGCAGTATTTT; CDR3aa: CASSPGGASLGDTQYF
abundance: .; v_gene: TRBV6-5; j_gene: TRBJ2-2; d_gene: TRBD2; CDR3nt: TGTGCCAGCAGCCCTAGCGGGAGGGCGTCCGGGGAGCTGTTTTTT; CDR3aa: CASSPSGRASGELFF
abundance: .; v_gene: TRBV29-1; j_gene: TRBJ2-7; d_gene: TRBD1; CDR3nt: TGCAGCGTGGAAACAGGGGGCGAGCAGTACTTC; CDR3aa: CSVETGGEQYF
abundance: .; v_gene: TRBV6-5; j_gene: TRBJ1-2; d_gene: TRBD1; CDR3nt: TGTGCCAGCAGCCTCAAGGGGACAGGGGAGGGCTACACCTTC; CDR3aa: CASSLKGTGEGYTF
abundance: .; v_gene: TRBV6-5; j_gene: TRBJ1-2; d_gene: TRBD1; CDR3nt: TGTGCCAGCAGTGGGGGACAGACGGTCTATGGCTACACCTTC; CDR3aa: CASSGGQTVYGYTF
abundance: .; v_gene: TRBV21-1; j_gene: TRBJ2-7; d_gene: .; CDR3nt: TGTGCCAGCAGCAAAGAGAGGTACGAGCAGTACTTC; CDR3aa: CASSKERYEQYF
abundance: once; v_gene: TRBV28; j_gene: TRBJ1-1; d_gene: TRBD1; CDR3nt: TGTGCCAGCACCCGCCGGGACAGCCACACTGAAGCTTTCTTT; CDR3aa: CASTRRDSHTEAFF
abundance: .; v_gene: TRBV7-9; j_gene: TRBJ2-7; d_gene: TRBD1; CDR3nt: TGTGCCAGCAGCTTACCGACAGGGATAGCCTACGAGCAGTACTTC; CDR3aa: CASSLPTGIAYEQYF
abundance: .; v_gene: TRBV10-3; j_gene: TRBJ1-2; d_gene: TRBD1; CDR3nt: TGTGCCATCAGCACAGGGGGCAGCTATGGCTACACCTTC; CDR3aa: CAISTGGSYGYTF
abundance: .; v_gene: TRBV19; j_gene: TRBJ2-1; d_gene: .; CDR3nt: TGTGCCAGTAGTATAAAGGGGTGGATGGATGAGCAGTTCTTC; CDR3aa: CASSIKGWMDEQFF
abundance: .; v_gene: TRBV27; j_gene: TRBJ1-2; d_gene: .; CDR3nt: TGTGCCAGCGCCCGGGGGGCGCGTGGCTATGGCTACACCTTC; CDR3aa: CASARGARGYGYTF
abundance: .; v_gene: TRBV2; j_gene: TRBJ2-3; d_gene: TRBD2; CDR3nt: TGTGCCAGCAACCGAGGCGGGAGAGGCACAGATACGCAGTATTTT; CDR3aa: CASNRGGRGTDTQYF
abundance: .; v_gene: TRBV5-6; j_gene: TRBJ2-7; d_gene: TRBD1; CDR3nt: TGTGCCAGCAGATCATGGGACAGCTCCTACGAGCAGTACTTC; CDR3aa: CASRSWDSSYEQYF
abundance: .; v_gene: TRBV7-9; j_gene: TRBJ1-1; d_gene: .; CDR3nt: TGTGCCAGCAGCACCACAGGGTTCATGAACACTGAAGCTTTCTTT; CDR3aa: CASSTTGFMNTEAFF
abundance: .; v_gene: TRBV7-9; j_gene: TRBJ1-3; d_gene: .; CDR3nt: TGTGCCAGCAACGAGCGACCCGGAAACACCATATATTTT; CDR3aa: CASNERPGNTIYF
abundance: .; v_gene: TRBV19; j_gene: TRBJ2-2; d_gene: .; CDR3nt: TGTGCCAGTAGCACAACCACCGGGGAGCTGTTTTTT; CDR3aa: CASSTTTGELFF
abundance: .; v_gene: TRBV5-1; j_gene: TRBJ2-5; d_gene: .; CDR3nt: TGCGCCAGCAAATCTCAGGGGCCTGAGACCCAGTACTTC; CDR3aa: CASKSQGPETQYF
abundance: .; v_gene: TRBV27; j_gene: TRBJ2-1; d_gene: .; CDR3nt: TGTGCCAGCAGTTTATACGGGCGGGGCCACTCCTACAATGAGCAGTTCTTC; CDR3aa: CASSLYGRGHSYNEQFF
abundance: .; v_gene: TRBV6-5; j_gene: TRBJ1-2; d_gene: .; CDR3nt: TGTGCCACCCGCTCGGAGCGAGCTCGAGGCTACACCTTC; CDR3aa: CATRSERARGYTF